These T cell receptor beta chains were read from a single sample in a study of CD8 T cells in ankylosing spondylitis. MiXCR, run by TCRdb on the 5' RACE reads, gives a single entry per CDR3 protein. This sample has 250,000 to 350,000 distinct CDR3 sequences, with roughly 20% found just once. Sequences were obtained from blood, either unsorted or a sorted T cell fraction (not recorded which). The receptors come from a male donor with ankylosing spondylitis or in good health (not recorded which). The CDR3 runs from the conserved cysteine through the conserved F or W. The D gene is left open where the match is weak. Only part of the rows carry a size: once, few, many, or a class if the clone is expanded.

j_call: TRBJ1-1; clone_size: many; v_call: TRBV5-1; d_call: .; cdr3_aa: CASSLDSMNTEAFF; cdr3_nt: TGCGCCAGCAGCTTGGACAGTATGAACACTGAAGCTTTCTTT
j_call: TRBJ1-4; clone_size: .; v_call: TRBV5-1; d_call: .; cdr3_aa: CASSSGPRTTNEKLFF; cdr3_nt: TGCGCCAGCAGCTCCGGGCCCAGAACAACTAATGAAAAACTGTTTTTT
j_call: TRBJ2-2; clone_size: few; v_call: TRBV12-3/TRBV12-4; d_call: TRBD1; cdr3_aa: CASSLPRVERGRGTGELFF; cdr3_nt: TGTGCCAGCAGTTTACCTCGGGTCGAGAGGGGGCGTGGGACCGGGGAGCTGTTTTTT
j_call: TRBJ2-5; clone_size: once; v_call: TRBV20-1; d_call: .; cdr3_aa: CSARERLGLPNQETQYF; cdr3_nt: TGCAGTGCTAGAGAGAGGCTTGGACTACCCAACCAAGAGACCCAGTACTTC
j_call: TRBJ2-3; clone_size: few; v_call: TRBV5-1; d_call: .; cdr3_aa: CASSLREFSDTQYF; cdr3_nt: TGCGCCAGCAGCTTGAGGGAGTTCTCAGATACGCAGTATTTT
j_call: TRBJ2-3; clone_size: few; v_call: TRBV27; d_call: TRBD1; cdr3_aa: CASSLDRAHYTDTQYF; cdr3_nt: TGTGCCAGCAGTTTGGACAGGGCCCATTACACAGATACGCAGTATTTT
j_call: TRBJ2-3; clone_size: few; v_call: TRBV7-2; d_call: TRBD1; cdr3_aa: CASSNRQGRTDTQYF; cdr3_nt: TGTGCCAGCAGCAACCGACAGGGACGCACAGATACGCAGTATTTT
j_call: TRBJ1-5; clone_size: .; v_call: TRBV19; d_call: .; cdr3_aa: CASTPSGYSNQPQHF; cdr3_nt: TGTGCCAGTACGCCCTCGGGTTATAGCAATCAGCCCCAGCATTTT
j_call: TRBJ2-3; clone_size: few; v_call: TRBV12-3/TRBV12-4; d_call: .; cdr3_aa: CASSLYRPTDTQYF; cdr3_nt: TGTGCCAGCAGTTTATACAGGCCTACAGATACGCAGTATTTT
j_call: TRBJ1-2; clone_size: .; v_call: TRBV20-1; d_call: .; cdr3_aa: CSARDRYWEKGNYGYTF; cdr3_nt: TGCAGTGCTAGAGACCGATACTGGGAGAAGGGTAACTATGGCTACACCTTC
j_call: TRBJ1-3; clone_size: .; v_call: TRBV9; d_call: .; cdr3_aa: CASSIVPSSGNTIYF; cdr3_nt: TGTGCCAGCAGCATAGTCCCGAGCTCTGGAAACACCATATATTTT
j_call: TRBJ2-5; clone_size: few; v_call: TRBV24-1; d_call: .; cdr3_aa: CATSEPTGGETQYF; cdr3_nt: TGTGCCACCAGTGAGCCGACGGGTGGGGAGACCCAGTACTTC
j_call: TRBJ2-2; clone_size: many; v_call: TRBV7-9; d_call: .; cdr3_aa: CASSLAFHGELFF; cdr3_nt: TGTGCCAGCAGCTTAGCCTTTCATGGGGAGCTGTTTTTT
j_call: TRBJ1-4; clone_size: few; v_call: TRBV6-1; d_call: TRBD1; cdr3_aa: CASSDDRDPGKLFF; cdr3_nt: TGTGCCAGCAGTGACGACAGGGATCCGGGAAAACTGTTTTTT
j_call: TRBJ1-3; clone_size: .; v_call: TRBV28; d_call: TRBD1; cdr3_aa: CASSVTGRTGNTIYF; cdr3_nt: TGTGCCAGCAGTGTGACAGGGAGAACTGGAAACACCATATATTTT
j_call: TRBJ2-1; clone_size: .; v_call: TRBV2; d_call: .; cdr3_aa: CASSVRRDNEQFF; cdr3_nt: TGTGCCAGCAGCGTAAGGAGGGACAATGAGCAGTTCTTC
j_call: TRBJ2-2; clone_size: many; v_call: TRBV20-1; d_call: TRBD1; cdr3_aa: CSARLTGTGETGELFF; cdr3_nt: TGCAGTGCTAGACTCACCGGGACAGGGGAAACCGGGGAGCTGTTTTTT
j_call: TRBJ1-2; clone_size: few; v_call: TRBV28; d_call: .; cdr3_aa: CASSLGDWEGLTSYGYTF; cdr3_nt: TGTGCCAGCAGTTTAGGAGACTGGGAGGGGCTTACTTCATATGGCTACACCTTC
j_call: TRBJ2-2; clone_size: .; v_call: TRBV9; d_call: .; cdr3_aa: CASSVGGGRTGELFF; cdr3_nt: TGTGCCAGCAGCGTAGGAGGAGGGAGGACCGGGGAGCTGTTTTTT
j_call: TRBJ1-1; clone_size: few; v_call: TRBV20-1; d_call: .; cdr3_aa: CSAREAGPNTEAFF; cdr3_nt: TGCAGTGCTAGAGAGGCAGGGCCGAACACTGAAGCTTTCTTT
j_call: TRBJ1-1; clone_size: .; v_call: TRBV20-1; d_call: .; cdr3_aa: CSAGPGMNTEAFF; cdr3_nt: TGCAGTGCCGGGCCAGGGATGAACACTGAAGCTTTCTTT
j_call: TRBJ2-2; clone_size: .; v_call: TRBV10-3; d_call: .; cdr3_aa: CAASGTVAVTGELFF; cdr3_nt: TGTGCCGCCAGCGGGACAGTCGCGGTCACCGGGGAGCTGTTTTTT
j_call: TRBJ1-2; clone_size: .; v_call: TRBV18; d_call: .; cdr3_aa: CASSPTEAGYTF; cdr3_nt: TGTGCCAGCTCACCGACAGAAGCTGGCTACACCTTC
j_call: TRBJ2-1; clone_size: .; v_call: TRBV2; d_call: .; cdr3_aa: CASSERRGVSYNEQFF; cdr3_nt: TGTGCCAGCAGTGAAAGGCGGGGCGTCTCCTACAATGAGCAGTTCTTC
j_call: TRBJ2-4; clone_size: .; v_call: TRBV11-2; d_call: .; cdr3_aa: CASSNQGMSSKNIQYF; cdr3_nt: TGTGCCAGCAGCAATCAGGGGATGTCGAGCAAAAACATTCAGTACTTC
j_call: TRBJ2-3; clone_size: .; v_call: TRBV20-1; d_call: TRBD2; cdr3_aa: CSARDLSGGTQYF; cdr3_nt: TGCAGTGCTAGAGATCTCTCGGGAGGTACGCAGTATTTT